The subject of this entry is one T cell receptor beta chain. Extracted RNA was reverse transcribed, and the resulting cDNA served as sequencing template. Method: immunoSEQ multiplex PCR; TCRdb's copy keeps in-frame clones and lacks some. The data hold around 250,000 clones, with less than 80% observed a single time. Germline V lookup: CDR1 SQVTM, CDR2 ANQGSEA. The CDR3 is made up of 10 amino acids. With 6 bases removed from V and 9 bases from J, the gap between germline ends came to 11 bases. This entry belongs to a study of CD8+ T cells in alopecia areata. The receptor was isolated from a human donor with alopecia areata. The specimen comprised CD4+ T cells sorted from blood, sampled at week 0. This chain links TRBV29-1 with TRBJ2-5; perhaps TRBD2 as D (5 bases). The DNA for the CDR3 is TGCAGCGTGACCGAGGGTGCCCAGTACTTC. Its protein is CSVTEGAQYF.